The 4 T cell receptor beta chains listed next were all sequenced from one sample in a study of blood T cell repertoires in COVID-19. Produced via immunoSEQ multiplex PCR; TCRdb's table is partial and in-frame only. The sample carries about 95,000 clones, roughly 90% recorded once. Sequencing input: peripheral blood. The origin of the receptors is a man aged 60 to 75 with COVID-19, enrolled during active disease.

The DNA of the CDR3 is TGTGCCAGCAGCTGGGGACAGGGCACAGATACGCAGTATTTT. Protein product: CASSWGQGTDTQYF. The genes are TRBV5-6 and TRBJ2-3; 8 bases match TRBD1. Germline V gene lookup returns CDR1 SGHDT and CDR2 YYEEEE. The CDR3 runs to 14 residues. V lost 3 bases and J lost 1; bases outside the gene matches: 1. Full variable domain (rest looked up from reference TRBV5-6 and TRBJ2-3): DAGVTQSPTHLIKTRGQQVTLRCSPKSGHDTVSWYQQALGQGPQFIFQYYEEEERQRGNFPDRFSGHQFPNYSSELNVNALLLGDSALYLCASSWGQGTDTQYFGPGTRLTVL.

The V call is TRBV7-3, the J call TRBJ2-1; D is uncertain. The V gene's germline CDR1 is SGHTA and CDR2 FQGTGA. The CDR3 is 10 residues long. V lost 6 bases, J lost 15 bases, and 12 bases lay in between. CDR3 region: CASSLPLRFF. The CDR3 coding sequence is TGTGCCAGCAGTCTCCCTTTGAGGTTCTTC.

V usage is TRBV13 and J usage is TRBJ2-3; D call uncertain. Germline V CDR1 and CDR2: PRHDT, FYEKMQ (reference sequence). V was cut by 0 bases and J by 0 bases, with 28 bases left in between. The CDR3 is 22 residues long. This chain's CDR3 is CASSLGLKIPYSGFTSTDTQYF. The DNA for the CDR3 is TGTGCCAGCAGCTTAGGCCTAAAGATTCCTTACTCCGGGTTCACTAGCACAGATACGCAGTATTTT.

The CDR3, as DNA: TGTGCCAGCAGCGAGGGGGGGCGTTTACAGGGCGAGCAGTTCTTC. This translates into CASSEGGRLQGEQFF. This chain uses TRBV9 with TRBJ2-1, with a possible D match to TRBD2 (7 bases). The CDR3 contains 15 residues. Germline V CDR1 and CDR2: SGDLS, YYNGEE. Trimming took off 3 bases at V and 10 bases at J, with 20 bases between the two ends.